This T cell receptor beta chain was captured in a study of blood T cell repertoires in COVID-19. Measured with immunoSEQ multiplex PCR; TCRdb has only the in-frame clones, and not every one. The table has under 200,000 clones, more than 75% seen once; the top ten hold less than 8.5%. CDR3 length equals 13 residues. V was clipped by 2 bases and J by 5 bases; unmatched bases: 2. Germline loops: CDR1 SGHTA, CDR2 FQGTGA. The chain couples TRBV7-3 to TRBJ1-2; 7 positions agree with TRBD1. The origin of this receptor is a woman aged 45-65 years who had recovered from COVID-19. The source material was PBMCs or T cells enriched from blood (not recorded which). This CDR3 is CASSLAGGYGYTF. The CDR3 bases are TGTGCCAGCAGCTTAGCAGGGGGATATGGCTACACCTTC. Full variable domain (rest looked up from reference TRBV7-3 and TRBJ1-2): GAGVSQTPSNKVTEKGKYVELRCDPISGHTALYWYRQSLGQGPEFLIYFQGTGAADDSGLPNDRFFAVRPEGSVSTLKIQRTERGDSAVYLCASSLAGGYGYTFGSGTRLTVV.